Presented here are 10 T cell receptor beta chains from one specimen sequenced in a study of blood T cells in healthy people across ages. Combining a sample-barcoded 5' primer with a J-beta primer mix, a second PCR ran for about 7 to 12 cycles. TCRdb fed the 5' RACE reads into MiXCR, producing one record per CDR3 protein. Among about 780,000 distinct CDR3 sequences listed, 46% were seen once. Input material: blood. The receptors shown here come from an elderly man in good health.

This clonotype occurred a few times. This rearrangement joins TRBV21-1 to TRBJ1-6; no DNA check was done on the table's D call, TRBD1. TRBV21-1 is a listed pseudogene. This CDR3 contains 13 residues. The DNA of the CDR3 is TGTGCCAGCAGCAGCGAGGGGAATTCACCCCTCCACTTT. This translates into CASSSEGNSPLHF.

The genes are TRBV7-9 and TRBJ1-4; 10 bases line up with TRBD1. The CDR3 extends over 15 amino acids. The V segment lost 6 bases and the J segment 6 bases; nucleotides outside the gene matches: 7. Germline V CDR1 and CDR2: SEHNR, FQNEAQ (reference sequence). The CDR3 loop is CASSSAGTGDEKLFF. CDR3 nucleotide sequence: TGTGCCAGCAGTTCTGCCGGGACAGGGGATGAAAAACTGTTTTTT.

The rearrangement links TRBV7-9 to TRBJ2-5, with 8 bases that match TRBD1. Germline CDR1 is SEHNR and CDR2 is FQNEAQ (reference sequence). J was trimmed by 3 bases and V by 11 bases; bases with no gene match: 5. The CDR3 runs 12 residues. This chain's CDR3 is CAGQGGEETQYF. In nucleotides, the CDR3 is TGTGCCGGACAGGGAGGAGAAGAGACCCAGTACTTC. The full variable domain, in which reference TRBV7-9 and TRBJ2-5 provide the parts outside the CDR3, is DTGVSQNPRHKITKRGQNVTFRCDPISEHNRLYWYRQTLGQGPEFLTYFQNEAQLEKSRLLSDRFSAERPKGSFSTLEIQRTEQGDSAMYLCAGQGGEETQYFGPGTRLLVL.

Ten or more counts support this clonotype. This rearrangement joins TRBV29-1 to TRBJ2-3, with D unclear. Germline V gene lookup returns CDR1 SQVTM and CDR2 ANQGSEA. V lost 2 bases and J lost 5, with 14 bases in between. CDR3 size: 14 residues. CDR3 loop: CSVELPRPVDTQYF. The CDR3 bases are TGCAGCGTTGAACTCCCGCGACCCGTAGATACGCAGTATTTT.

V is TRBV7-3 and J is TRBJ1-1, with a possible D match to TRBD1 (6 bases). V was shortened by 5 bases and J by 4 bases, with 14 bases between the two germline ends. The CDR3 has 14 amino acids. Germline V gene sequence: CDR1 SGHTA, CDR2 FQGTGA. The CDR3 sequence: CASSPQRGSTEAFF. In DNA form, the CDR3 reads TGTGCCAGCAGCCCCCAGAGGGGGTCCACTGAAGCTTTCTTT.

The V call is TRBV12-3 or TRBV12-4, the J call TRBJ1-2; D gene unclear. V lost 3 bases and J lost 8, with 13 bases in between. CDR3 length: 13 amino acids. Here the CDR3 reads CASSFIILEGYTF. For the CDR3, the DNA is TGTGCCAGCAGTTTCATTATTCTCGAGGGCTACACCTTC.

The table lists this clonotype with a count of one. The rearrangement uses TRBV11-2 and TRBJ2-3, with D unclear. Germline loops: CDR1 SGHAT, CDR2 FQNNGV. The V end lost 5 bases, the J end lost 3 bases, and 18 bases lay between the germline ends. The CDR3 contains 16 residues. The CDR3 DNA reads TGTGCCAGCAGCCATCCCACCCCCTCTAAGACAGATACGCAGTATTTT. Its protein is CASSHPTPSKTDTQYF.

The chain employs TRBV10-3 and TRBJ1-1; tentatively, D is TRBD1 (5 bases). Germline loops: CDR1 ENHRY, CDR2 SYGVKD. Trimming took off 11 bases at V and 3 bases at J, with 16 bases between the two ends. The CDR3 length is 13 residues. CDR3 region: CAAQAGSDTEAFF. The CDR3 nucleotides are TGTGCCGCACAGGCCGGGTCGGACACTGAAGCTTTCTTT.

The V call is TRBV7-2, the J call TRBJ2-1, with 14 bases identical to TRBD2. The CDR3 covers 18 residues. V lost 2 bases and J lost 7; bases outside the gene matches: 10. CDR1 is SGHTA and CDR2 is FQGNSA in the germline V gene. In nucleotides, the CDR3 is TGTGCCAGCAGCTTACTCCCCGGGACTAGCGGGAGCCTAAATGAGCAGTTCTTC. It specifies CASSLLPGTSGSLNEQFF.

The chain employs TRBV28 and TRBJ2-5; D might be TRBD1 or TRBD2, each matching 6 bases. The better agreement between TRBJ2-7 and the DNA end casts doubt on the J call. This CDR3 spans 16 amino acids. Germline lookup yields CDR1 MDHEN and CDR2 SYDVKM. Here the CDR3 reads CASSPRRGRGTYEQYF. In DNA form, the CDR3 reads TGTGCCAGCAGCCCACGTCGGGGGCGCGGGACCTACGAGCAGTACTTC.